This TCR beta chain was sequenced for a study of T cell responses to AZD1222 COVID-19 vaccine. This clone was detected only once. The antigen remains undetermined. Generated by immunoSEQ multiplex PCR, the TCRdb table keeps only in-frame clones and is missing some. The table shows about 190,000 clones, with approximately 91% occurring only once. Germline CDR1 SGDLS, CDR2 YYNGEE. The germline V and J ends were trimmed by 0 bases and 7 bases, with 17 bases remaining between them. CDR3 length equals 17 residues. Study-wide results and caveats: Regions 160-218 and 743-854 held dominance among vaccine-associated CD4 TCRs, which spanned spike.

The sample consisted of peripheral blood, taken on day 0 of AZD1222 vaccination. This receptor was identified in an adult in good health. The J gene is TRBJ1-6, the V gene TRBV9; possible D gene TRBD1, 5 bases. The CDR3 reads CASSVASWGGENSPLHF. The DNA of the CDR3 is TGTGCCAGCAGCGTAGCCTCGTGGGGGGGGGAAAATTCACCCCTCCACTTT.